The entry that follows covers one T cell receptor (beta chain) sequence. Authors of the study amplified TCR beta CDR3 regions from RNA transcripts. TCR CDR3 underwent first-round RT-PCR with the HTBI primer set. TCRdb redid the calling of the multiplex PCR reads with MiXCR, one entry per CDR3 protein. In the table there are about 660,000 distinct CDR3 sequences, 45% of which are singletons. Lactation, pregnancy, other autoimmune disease or uncontrolled infection excluded patients. The data are from a study of T cells in Graves' hyperthyroidism and ophthalmopathy. The source is an adult man with Graves' disease, either hyperthyroidism or ophthalmopathy (not recorded which). The sequenced sample was peripheral blood or thyroid tissue (not recorded which).

CDR3: CASSFRELYSNQPQHF. The DNA for the CDR3 is TGTGCCAGCAGTTTTCGGGAGTTATATAGCAATCAGCCCCAGCATTTT. V usage is TRBV2 and J usage is TRBJ1-5; D is uncertain. V was trimmed by 5 bases and J by 0 bases, leaving 14 bases between them. The CDR3 covers 16 residues. Germline values: CDR1 SNHLY, CDR2 FYNNEI.